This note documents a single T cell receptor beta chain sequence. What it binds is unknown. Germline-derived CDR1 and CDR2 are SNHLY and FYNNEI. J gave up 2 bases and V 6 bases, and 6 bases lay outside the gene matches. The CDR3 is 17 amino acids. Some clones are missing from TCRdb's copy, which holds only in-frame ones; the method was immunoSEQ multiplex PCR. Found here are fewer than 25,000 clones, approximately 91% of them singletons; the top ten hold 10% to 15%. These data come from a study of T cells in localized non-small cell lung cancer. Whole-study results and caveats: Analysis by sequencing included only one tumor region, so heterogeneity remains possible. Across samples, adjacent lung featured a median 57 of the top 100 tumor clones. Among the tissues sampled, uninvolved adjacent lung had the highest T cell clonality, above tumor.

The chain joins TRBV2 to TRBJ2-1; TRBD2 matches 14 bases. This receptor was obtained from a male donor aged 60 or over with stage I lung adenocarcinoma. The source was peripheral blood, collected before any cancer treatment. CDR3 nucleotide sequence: TGTGCCAGCAGGATTGGGACTAGCGGGAGCCCCTACAATGAGCAGTTCTTC. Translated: CASRIGTSGSPYNEQFF.